Below, 24 T cell receptor beta chains from the same sample are listed, as sequenced in a study of immune evolution from preneoplasia to lung adenocarcinoma. Some clones are missing from TCRdb's copy, which holds only in-frame ones; the method was immunoSEQ multiplex PCR. Among roughly 7,000 clones, around three quarters were seen once, and the ten largest hold 2.7%. Sequencing was carried out using FFPE invasive lung adenocarcinoma tissue. These receptors originate from a person aged 40 to 49 with lung adenocarcinoma.

V gene TRBV2 combines with J gene TRBJ1-4; 9 bases align to TRBD1. The CDR3 is 17 amino acids. The V gene end was trimmed by 6 bases and the J gene end by 0 bases; junction bases not matched to a gene: 8. Germline-derived CDR1 and CDR2 are SNHLY and FYNNEI. The CDR3 loop is CASRGGQGTATNEKLFF. The CDR3 nucleotides are TGTGCCAGCAGGGGCGGACAGGGGACTGCAACTAATGAAAAACTGTTTTTT.

This clone was seen a handful of times. The chain links TRBV29-1 to TRBJ2-3; TRBD2 might be the D (6 bases). There are 13 residues in the CDR3. Germline V CDR1 and CDR2: SQVTM, ANQGSEA. Trimming pared 1 base from V and 5 bases from J, leaving 10 bases between. The CDR3 here is CSVEGGRGDTQYF. The CDR3 DNA reads as TGCAGCGTTGAAGGCGGGCGGGGAGATACGCAGTATTTT.

This chain joins TRBV6-6 and TRBJ2-7, with 9 bases lining up with TRBD2. CDR3 length: 15 amino acids. Trimming removed 4 bases from V and 5 bases from J; junction bases left unmatched: 9. Germline CDR1 is MNHNY and CDR2 is SVGAGI (reference sequence). CDR3 protein: CASSSHAGGPDEQYF. CDR3 nucleotides: TGTGCCAGCAGTTCACACGCGGGAGGGCCGGACGAGCAGTACTTC.

The chain carries TRBV7-2 and TRBJ2-2; 9 positions match TRBD2. The junction had 12 bases not matched to a gene; V was cut back by 7 bases and J by 9 bases. The CDR3 has 15 residues. Per the germline V gene, CDR1 is SGHTA and CDR2 is FQGNSA. CDR3 nucleotide sequence: TGTGCCAGCACCGAGCGGGTAGCGGGAGCTCGGGAGCTGTTTTTT. It translates to CASTERVAGARELFF.

This sequence joins TRBV10-3 and TRBJ2-7; D is possibly TRBD2 (5 bases). CDR3 length: 14 residues. Germline V gene data show CDR1 as ENHRY and CDR2 as SYGVKD. Trimming shortened V by 2 bases and J by 1 base, and 9 bases separated the two germline ends. This CDR3 reads CAISEASLSYEQYF. In nucleotides, the CDR3 is TGTGCCATCAGTGAGGCTAGCCTATCCTACGAGCAGTACTTC.

The rearrangement links TRBV7-9 to TRBJ1-2; possible D gene TRBD1, 6 bases. The CDR3 extends over 16 amino acids. Germline loops: CDR1 SEHNR, CDR2 FQNEAQ (reference sequence). V was trimmed by 1 base and J by 7 bases, leaving 19 bases between them. The CDR3 sequence is CASSLDGGGPVGGYTF. Here the CDR3 DNA reads TGTGCCAGCAGCTTAGACGGAGGGGGACCGGTCGGTGGCTACACCTTC.

As regards this clone: A junction boundary mismatches the germline segment, possibly from a read error. The chain links TRBV7-7 to TRBJ1-5, with TRBD1 as a possible D gene (6 bases). The CDR3 is made up of 18 amino acids. Germline V CDR1 and CDR2: SSHAT, FNYEAQ (reference sequence). The CDR3 region is CASSLAKVGGRVNQPQHF. CDR3 DNA: TGTGCTAGCAGCTTAGCTAAAGTCGGGGGGCGGGTGAATCAGCCCCAGCATTTT.

This CDR3 reads CASSLGSGNTIYF. The CDR3 region has the DNA TGTGCCAGCAGCTTGGGGAGTGGAAACACCATATATTTT. V is TRBV7-9 and J is TRBJ1-3; D unclear. The CDR3 runs to 13 residues. CDR1 SEHNR and CDR2 FQNEAQ come from the germline V gene (reference sequence). V gave up 3 bases and J gave up 3 bases, with 6 bases separating them.

J is TRBJ2-3 and V is TRBV11-3; possible D gene TRBD2, 5 bases. The CDR3 is 17 residues long. CDR1 is SGHNT, CDR2 YENEEA, per germline. V shed 1 base and J shed 0 bases, with 14 bases lying between them. CDR3 DNA sequence: TGTGCCAGCAGCTTAGGACAATCGGGATCTAGCACAGATACGCAGTATTTT. Translating it yields CASSLGQSGSSTDTQYF.

This clone was detected a few times. This sequence joins TRBV20-1 and TRBJ1-2; no firm D call. Trimming cost V 3 bases and J 8 bases, with 10 bases left between them. CDR1 and CDR2 (germline): DFQATT, SNEGSKA (reference sequence). The CDR3 runs 11 residues. CDR3 DNA: TGCAGTGCTAGGTTTATGCAAGGCTACACCTTC. Amino acids: CSARFMQGYTF.

The gene calls are TRBV30 and TRBJ1-2; D ambiguous. V was clipped by 2 bases and J by 1 base, with 11 bases between them. This CDR3 has 14 amino acids. The germline gives CDR1 GTSNPN, CDR2 SVGIG (reference sequence). The CDR3 loop is CAWSQTDGNYGYTF. CDR3 DNA: TGTGCCTGGAGTCAGACGGACGGTAACTATGGCTACACCTTC. Based on the CDR3 plus reference TRBV30 and TRBJ1-2, the full variable domain is SQTIHQWPATLVQPVGSPLSLECTVEGTSNPNLYWYRQAAGRGLQLLFYSVGIGQISSEVPQNLSASRPQDRQFILSSKKLLLSDSGFYLCAWSQTDGNYGYTFGSGTRLTVV.

This sequence joins TRBV5-8 and TRBJ1-4; D uncertain. The CDR3 runs to 13 residues. Germline assignment: CDR1 SGHTS and CDR2 YDEGEE. V gave up 0 bases and J gave up 10 bases, with 10 bases separating them. The CDR3 DNA follows: TGTGCCAGCAGCTTGGGATCCGGCAGAAAACTGTTTTTT. This gives the protein CASSLGSGRKLFF.

This chain links TRBV10-2 with TRBJ2-5; maybe TRBD2 (5 bases). Looked up from germline, CDR1 is WSHSY and CDR2 is SAAADI. V was cut by 5 bases and J by 2 bases, with 12 bases left in between. The CDR3 has 14 residues. CDR3 loop: CASSNRRIQETQYF. CDR3 bases: TGCGCCAGCAGTAATCGGAGGATTCAAGAGACCCAGTACTTC.

This chain links TRBV28 with TRBJ1-6; possibly TRBD1 for D (6 bases). The germline gives CDR1 MDHEN, CDR2 SYDVKM. CDR3 length: 15 residues. V gave up 1 base and J gave up 10 bases, with 14 bases separating them. CDR3 DNA: TGTGCCAGCAGTTTATTAGGGGGATTCGGCTCACCCCTCCACTTT. It specifies CASSLLGGFGSPLHF.

CDR3 loop: CASSQGPTGELFF. In DNA form, the CDR3 reads TGTGCCAGTAGTCAGGGCCCAACCGGGGAGCTGTTTTTT. The chain couples TRBV19 to TRBJ2-2; perhaps TRBD1 as D (5 bases). Germline V gives CDR1 LNHDA, CDR2 SQIVND (reference sequence). V lost 5 bases, J lost 5 bases, and 9 bases lay in between. The CDR3 has 13 residues. The full variable domain, rest sourced from reference TRBV19 and TRBJ2-2, is DGGITQSPKYLFRKEGQNVTLSCEQNLNHDAMYWYRQDPGQGLRLIYYSQIVNDFQKGDIAEGYSVSREKKESFPLTVTSAQKNPTAFYLCASSQGPTGELFFGEGSRLTVL.

The chain is built from TRBV4-3 and TRBJ2-7; D might be TRBD2 (5 bases). The CDR3 spans 15 residues. Germline loops: CDR1 LGHNA, CDR2 YSLEER. Trimming shortened V by 1 base and J by 0 bases, and 10 bases separated the two germline ends. The CDR3 coding sequence is TGCGCCAGCAGCCAAGGGCACGGGATCTCCTACGAGCAGTACTTC. Its protein product is CASSQGHGISYEQYF.

The genes are TRBV5-1 and TRBJ1-1; 7 positions match TRBD1. Germline lookup yields CDR1 SGHRS and CDR2 YFSETQ. V was clipped by 6 bases and J by 0 bases; unmatched bases: 5. The length of the CDR3 is 14 residues. The CDR3 spells CASNSDRMNTEAFF. Written as DNA, the CDR3 is TGCGCCAGCAACTCGGACAGGATGAACACTGAAGCTTTCTTT.

In DNA, the CDR3 is TGTGCCAGCAGTCTCCGCTTCCAGCCCCAGCATTTT. This codes for CASSLRFQPQHF. The rearrangement links TRBV27 to TRBJ1-5; D unresolved. The CDR3 is 12 amino acids. The V gene lost 5 bases and the J gene lost 7 bases, with 9 bases spanning the gap. Germline CDR1 and CDR2: MNHEY and SMNVEV (reference sequence).

The chain has TRBV29-1 and TRBJ1-2; 10 nucleotides match TRBD1. The germline CDR1 and CDR2 sequences are SQVTM and ANQGSEA. This CDR3 is 14 amino acids long. The trim removed 6 bases at V and 4 bases at J, leaving 8 bases unmatched. CDR3 sequence: CSVTPGTGVYGYTF. The CDR3 DNA follows: TGCAGCGTCACCCCCGGGACAGGGGTCTATGGCTACACCTTC.

The chain uses TRBV27 and TRBJ1-1; no reliable D call. The CDR3 sequence is 14 residues long. V gave up 6 bases and J gave up 3 bases, with 14 bases separating them. Germline V gives CDR1 MNHEY, CDR2 SMNVEV (reference sequence). The CDR3 bases are TGTGCCAGCAGCCTTCGACCGAGGTACACTGAAGCTTTCTTT. Encoded protein: CASSLRPRYTEAFF.

The V and J genes are TRBV27 and TRBJ2-3; D not resolved. Germline values: CDR1 MNHEY, CDR2 SMNVEV (reference sequence). This CDR3 comprises 13 residues. V lost 6 bases, J lost 2 bases, and 9 bases lay in between. The CDR3 spells CASSNPNTDTQYF. In DNA form, the CDR3 reads TGTGCCAGCAGCAACCCCAACACAGATACGCAGTATTTT.

V and J are TRBV18 and TRBJ2-7, with 7 bases aligning to TRBD1. Losses at the gene ends were 3 bases for V and 4 bases for J; bases not matched to a gene: 6. Germline V gene data show CDR1 as KGHSH and CDR2 as LQKENI. CDR3 length: 14 residues. The CDR3 nucleotides read TGTGCCAGCTCACCGGAGGTGGGACAGTACGAGCAGTACTTC. This gives the protein CASSPEVGQYEQYF. Supplemented by reference TRBV18 and TRBJ2-7, the full variable domain reads NAGVMQNPRHLVRRRGQEARLRCSPMKGHSHVYWYRQLPEEGLKFMVYLQKENIIDESGMPKERFSAEFPKEGPSILRIQQVVRGDSAAYFCASSPEVGQYEQYFGPGTRLTVT.

The V gene is TRBV30, the J gene TRBJ1-1; a possible D gene is TRBD1 (6 bases). CDR1 and CDR2 (germline): GTSNPN, SVGIG (reference sequence). With 0 bases removed from V and 9 bases from J, the gap between germline ends came to 11 bases. This CDR3 has 12 amino acids. CDR3 sequence reads: CAWSVGTGKAFF. CDR3 sequence (DNA): TGTGCCTGGAGTGTAGGAACAGGGAAAGCTTTCTTT.

V gene TRBV30 combines with J gene TRBJ1-2; 8 bases fit TRBD1. Germline loops: CDR1 GTSNPN, CDR2 SVGIG (reference sequence). V lost 5 bases, J lost 7 bases, and 12 bases stayed unmatched. There are 14 residues in the CDR3. CDR3: CAWRKKDRESGYTF. CDR3 bases: TGTGCCTGGCGTAAAAAGGACAGGGAGAGTGGCTACACCTTC.